These 26 T cell receptor beta chains originate from one sample sequenced in a study of blood T cell repertoires in COVID-19. Produced via immunoSEQ multiplex PCR; TCRdb's table is partial and in-frame only. The data contain more than 450,000 clones, approximately 90% of them seen just once; the ten biggest clones take up 0.7%. Sequencing was carried out using PBMCs or T cells enriched from blood (not recorded which). These receptor sequences come from a young woman who had recovered from COVID-19.

This chain joins TRBV14 and TRBJ1-5; TRBD1 matches 7 bases. This CDR3 spans 16 amino acids. The germline CDR1 and CDR2 sequences are SGHDN and FVKESK. The V gene end was trimmed by 1 base and the J gene end by 1 base; junction bases not matched to a gene: 4. CDR3 protein: CASSQVAGGSNQPQHF. The CDR3 nucleotides read TGTGCCAGCAGCCAAGTGGCAGGGGGGAGCAATCAGCCCCAGCATTTT.

The chain carries TRBV7-2 and TRBJ2-7; TRBD2 aligns across 9 bases. The CDR3 totals 16 residues. Germline trimming cut 5 bases from V and 4 bases from J; bases unmatched to any gene: 12. The germline gives CDR1 SGHTA, CDR2 FQGNSA. DNA of the CDR3: TGTGCCAGCAGCCCAAGTAGCGGGGGAAACAGGTACGAGCAGTACTTC. It codes for CASSPSSGGNRYEQYF. Supplemented by reference TRBV7-2 and TRBJ2-7, the full variable domain reads GAGVSQSPSNKVTEKGKDVELRCDPISGHTALYWYRQSLGQGLEFLIYFQGNSAPDKSGLPSDRFSAERTGGSVSTLTIQRTQQEDSAVYLCASSPSSGGNRYEQYFGPGTRLTVT.

The DNA for the CDR3 is TGTGCCAGCAGCCTACGTAGGGGCTACGAGCAGTACTTC. Translation: CASSLRRGYEQYF. The chain carries TRBV3-1 (or the pseudogene TRBV3-2) and TRBJ2-7; D is possibly TRBD1 (5 bases). The V gene's germline CDR1 is LGHDT and CDR2 YNNKEL (reference sequence). The CDR3 loop spans 13 amino acids. Trimming removed 4 bases at V and 3 bases at J, with 10 bases between.

V usage is TRBV6-5 and J usage is TRBJ1-1; weak D call: TRBD1 (5 bases). In germline, CDR1 is MNHEY, CDR2 SVGAGI. CDR3 size: 15 residues. Trimming took off 4 bases at V and 0 bases at J, with 12 bases between the two ends. In DNA form, the CDR3 reads TGTGCCAGCAGTTCCCAGGGCGAAATGAACACTGAAGCTTTCTTT. Its protein is CASSSQGEMNTEAFF.

The V call is TRBV15, the J call TRBJ1-5, with D tentatively TRBD1 (5 bases). The CDR3 has 14 amino acids. V lost 1 base and J 5 bases, leaving 9 bases between the germline ends. Germline V gene lookup returns CDR1 LNHNV and CDR2 YYDKDF (reference sequence). The CDR3 sequence: CATSRGGIDQPQHF. CDR3 sequence (DNA): TGTGCCACCAGCAGAGGGGGCATTGATCAGCCCCAGCATTTT.

J is TRBJ2-3 and V is TRBV1; TRBD2 is the table's D call and was not checked against the DNA. TRBV1 is a pseudogene segment. The CDR3 has 17 amino acids. The CDR3 nucleotides read TGCACCAGCAGCCAAGATTCGCGTAGTATCTGCACAGATACGCAGTATTTT. Protein: CTSSQDSRSICTDTQYF.

The gene calls are TRBV6-5 and TRBJ2-7; 7 bases fit TRBD1. V gave up 10 bases and J gave up 5 bases; unmatched junction bases: 11. The CDR3 has 13 residues. In germline, CDR1 is MNHEY, CDR2 SVGAGI. The DNA of the CDR3 is TGTGCCAACCCGGGACAGACCCCCGACGAGCAGTACTTC. Translating it yields CANPGQTPDEQYF.

This sequence joins TRBV7-9 and TRBJ1-6; 9 bases map to TRBD1. CDR3 length equals 15 residues. Losses at the gene ends were 3 bases for V and 10 bases for J; bases not matched to a gene: 7. Germline V CDR1 and CDR2: SEHNR, FQNEAQ (reference sequence). CDR3 bases: TGTGCCAGCAGCTTGGGACAGGGAGAGGGATCACCCCTCCACTTT. Encoded protein: CASSLGQGEGSPLHF.

The chain combines TRBV5-1 with TRBJ2-5; no reliable D call. This CDR3 has 14 residues. Per germline, CDR1 SGHRS and CDR2 YFSETQ. V was cut by 6 bases and J by 1 base, with 13 bases left in between. The CDR3, as DNA: TGCGCCAGCAAAGTGGGCGCGACCCAAGAGACCCAGTACTTC. This gives the protein CASKVGATQETQYF.

The chain joins TRBV11-3 to TRBJ2-3; weak D call: TRBD1 (5 bases). Trimming left V 5 bases short and J 3 bases short, with 18 bases between. This CDR3 is built from 16 residues. Looked up from germline, CDR1 is SGHNT and CDR2 is YENEEA. The CDR3: CASSNPGRQDTDTQYF. The CDR3 coding sequence is TGTGCCAGCAGCAACCCAGGGCGCCAAGATACAGATACGCAGTATTTT.

Note on this clone: The same CDR3 can be traced to other DNA sequences in this sample. The chain is built from TRBV6-2 or TRBV6-3 and TRBJ2-7; 7 bases are shared with TRBD1. V was clipped by 4 bases and J by 4 bases; unmatched bases: 1. From germline, CDR1 is MNHEY and CDR2 SVGEGT. The CDR3 contains 12 residues. Written as DNA, the CDR3 is TGTGCCAGCAGTTCACAGGGGTACGAGCAGTACTTC. Its translation is CASSSQGYEQYF.

The chain recombines TRBV2 with TRBJ2-2; 16 bases are a match to TRBD2. The J segment lost 6 bases and the V segment lost 2 bases, leaving 9 bases of the junction unmatched. Germline V CDR1 and CDR2: SNHLY, FYNNEI. CDR3 length: 19 residues. CDR3 bases: TGTGCCAGCAGTGAACCCGGGACTAGCGGGGGGGAGGAGGCCGGGGAGCTGTTTTTT. It codes for CASSEPGTSGGEEAGELFF.

This chain joins TRBV12-5 and TRBJ2-2; 11 bases align to TRBD2. Germline CDR1 LGHNT, CDR2 FRNRAP. V lost 6 bases, J lost 2 bases, and 8 bases stayed unmatched. CDR3 size: 17 residues. CDR3 bases: TGTGCTAGTGGAAACCCCGGACTAGCGGGTAACACCGGGGAGCTGTTTTTT. It codes for CASGNPGLAGNTGELFF.

The V gene is TRBV7-2, the J gene TRBJ1-2, with D hard to call. In germline, CDR1 is SGHTA, CDR2 FQGNSA. V was trimmed by 3 bases and J by 4 bases, leaving 6 bases between them. This CDR3 has 12 amino acids. CDR3 sequence: CASSFRSYGYTF. The CDR3 nucleotides are TGTGCCAGCAGCTTCAGGTCCTATGGCTACACCTTC.

J is TRBJ1-4 and V is TRBV7-9; unclear D gene. The CDR3 sequence is 15 residues long. Per the germline V gene, CDR1 is SEHNR and CDR2 is FQNEAQ (reference sequence). Trimming took off 1 base at V and 3 bases at J, with 9 bases between the two ends. CDR3 DNA sequence: TGTGCCAGCAGCTTAGGTTCTACTTCTAATGAAAAACTGTTTTTT. The encoded protein is CASSLGSTSNEKLFF.

The V and J genes are TRBV11-2 and TRBJ2-1, with 13 bases that match TRBD2. J lost 5 bases, V lost 5 bases, and 3 bases had no gene match. The CDR3 length is 15 residues. CDR1 SGHAT and CDR2 FQNNGV come from the germline V gene. CDR3 sequence (DNA): TGTGCCAGCAGCCCCGGGACTAGCGGGGACAATGAGCAGTTCTTC. It yields the protein CASSPGTSGDNEQFF.

The J gene is TRBJ2-3, the V gene TRBV9, with TRBD1 identical over 8 bases. V was pared by 0 bases and J by 3 bases, with 6 bases of the junction left unmatched. The length of the CDR3 is 16 residues. The germline CDR1 and CDR2 sequences are SGDLS and YYNGEE. The CDR3 loop is CASSVGAGGFTDTQYF. CDR3 nucleotides: TGTGCCAGCAGCGTAGGGGCAGGGGGCTTTACAGATACGCAGTATTTT. Full variable domain (outside the CDR3, taken from reference TRBV9 and TRBJ2-3): DSGVTQTPKHLITATGQRVTLRCSPRSGDLSVYWYQQSLDQGLQFLIQYYNGEERAKGNILERFSAQQFPDLHSELNLSSLELGDSALYFCASSVGAGGFTDTQYFGPGTRLTVL.

V is TRBV2 and J is TRBJ1-1; D possibly corresponds to TRBD1 (5 bases). V lost 9 bases and J 4 bases, leaving 18 bases between the germline ends. The CDR3 is 14 amino acids. Germline loops: CDR1 SNHLY, CDR2 FYNNEI. The CDR3 nucleotides read TGTGCCAGTCAATCCAGGGCTACGTCCACTGAAGCTTTCTTT. This codes for CASQSRATSTEAFF.

The chain carries TRBV12-5 and TRBJ2-7, with 12 positions matching TRBD2. V dropped 7 bases and J dropped 0; count of bases not matched to a gene: 13. Germline lookup yields CDR1 LGHNT and CDR2 FRNRAP. This CDR3 is 18 amino acids long. This chain's CDR3 is CASALALAGGRPSYEQYF. The CDR3 DNA reads as TGTGCTAGTGCCCTGGCCCTAGCGGGGGGGCGTCCCTCCTACGAGCAGTACTTC.

The chain recombines TRBV3-1 (or the pseudogene TRBV3-2) with TRBJ1-3; possible D gene TRBD1, 6 bases. Trimming took 3 bases from V and 0 from J, leaving 9 bases between them. The CDR3 extends over 15 amino acids. CDR1 and CDR2 from the germline V gene are LGHDT and YNNKEL (reference sequence). CDR3 bases: TGTGCCAGCAGCCAGCCAGGGGCCTCTGGAAACACCATATATTTT. Translated: CASSQPGASGNTIYF.

The chain couples TRBV11-2 to TRBJ2-7; D gene unclear. This CDR3 contains 14 residues. V was shortened by 6 bases and J by 6 bases, with 18 bases between the two germline ends. Germline V gene sequence: CDR1 SGHAT, CDR2 FQNNGV. The CDR3 region is CASRPLSRPGEQYF. As DNA, the CDR3 is TGTGCCAGCAGGCCCCTATCACGTCCGGGCGAGCAGTACTTC. Variable domain in full (rest from reference TRBV11-2 and TRBJ2-7): EAGVAQSPRYKIIEKRQSVAFWCNPISGHATLYWYQQILGQGPKLLIQFQNNGVVDDSQLPKDRFSAERLKGVDSTLKIQPAKLEDSAVYLCASRPLSRPGEQYFGPGTRLTVT.

CDR3 DNA: TGTGCCACCACTAGCGGAGCGAACACCGGGGAGCTGTTTTTT. It codes for CATTSGANTGELFF. The V call is TRBV24-1, the J call TRBJ2-2; 7 bases are a match to TRBD2. This CDR3 region has 14 residues. V gave up 8 bases and J gave up 0 bases; unmatched junction bases: 2. Germline CDR1 reads KGHDR; CDR2 reads SFDVKD.

In nucleotides, the CDR3 is TGTGCCAGCAGCTTGATACAGGGCAACACTGAAGCTTTCTTT. This codes for CASSLIQGNTEAFF. This chain joins TRBV5-4 and TRBJ1-1; D is possibly TRBD1 (6 bases). Germline V gene lookup returns CDR1 SGHNT and CDR2 YYREEE (reference sequence). V was clipped by 1 base and J by 2 bases, with 9 bases between them. This CDR3 is 14 amino acids long.

The rearrangement uses TRBV6-2 or TRBV6-3 and TRBJ2-7; TRBD1 matches at 9 bases. Germline V gene data show CDR1 as MNHEY and CDR2 as SVGEGT. CDR3 length equals 12 residues. V lost 5 bases and J lost 6; bases outside the gene matches: 2. DNA for the CDR3: TGTGCCAGCAGTGCACAGGGGGCCGAGCAGTACTTC. Translating it yields CASSAQGAEQYF.

This clone was seen a few times. V is TRBV19 and J is TRBJ1-2; 10 positions match TRBD1. CDR1 is LNHDA, CDR2 SQIVND, per germline (reference sequence). Trimming at V came to 7 bases and at J to 2 bases, leaving 7 bases not matched to a gene. This CDR3 comprises 15 residues. CDR3 sequence reads: CASTFRDRGNYGYTF. The CDR3 coding sequence is TGTGCCAGTACCTTCCGGGACAGGGGCAACTATGGCTACACCTTC. Full variable domain (remainder filled in from reference TRBV19 and TRBJ1-2): DGGITQSPKYLFRKEGQNVTLSCEQNLNHDAMYWYRQDPGQGLRLIYYSQIVNDFQKGDIAEGYSVSREKKESFPLTVTSAQKNPTAFYLCASTFRDRGNYGYTFGSGTRLTVV.

This clone was found a few times. The gene calls are TRBV11-2 and TRBJ1-2, with unresolved D. Germline V gene sequence: CDR1 SGHAT, CDR2 FQNNGV. CDR3 length: 11 residues. Trimming took off 4 bases at V and 8 bases at J, with 8 bases between the two ends. CDR3 DNA sequence: TGTGCCAGCAGCTCCGGGTGGGGCTACACCTTC. Translated, it gives CASSSGWGYTF. The whole variable domain, remainder taken from reference TRBV11-2 and TRBJ1-2, is EAGVAQSPRYKIIEKRQSVAFWCNPISGHATLYWYQQILGQGPKLLIQFQNNGVVDDSQLPKDRFSAERLKGVDSTLKIQPAKLEDSAVYLCASSSGWGYTFGSGTRLTVV.